The 9 T cell receptor beta chains reported below all come from one sample, sequenced in a study of cytomegalovirus exposure and HLA in healthy donors. Primers included in the PCR were 60 Vbeta and 13 Jbeta primers. Method: immunoSEQ multiplex PCR; TCRdb's copy keeps in-frame clones and lacks some. The sample records approximately 84,000 clones, approximately 78% being singletons. Sequenced: PBMCs. The receptors shown here come from a male donor in good health and CMV-seropositive.

The chain couples TRBV10-3 to TRBJ1-1; the D gene is possibly TRBD1 (6 bases). This CDR3 contains 15 residues. V lost 2 bases and J 4 bases, leaving 14 bases between the germline ends. Germline V gene lookup returns CDR1 ENHRY and CDR2 SYGVKD. The CDR3 DNA follows: TGTGCCATCAGTGAGGGGGGCGCCGGTGGCACTGAAGCTTTCTTT. It specifies CAISEGGAGGTEAFF.

V usage is TRBV19 and J usage is TRBJ1-2; TRBD1 aligns across 8 bases. Germline trimming cut 6 bases from V and 4 bases from J; bases unmatched to any gene: 7. The CDR3 spans 14 residues. Germline values: CDR1 LNHDA, CDR2 SQIVND (reference sequence). Written as DNA, the CDR3 is TGTGCCAGTAGCCGACAGGGGCTTATCTATGGCTACACCTTC. As protein: CASSRQGLIYGYTF.

This clone was detected only once. V gene TRBV5-4 combines with J gene TRBJ2-4, with D tentatively TRBD1 (6 bases). The CDR3 has 11 amino acids. The germline V and J ends were trimmed by 4 bases and 16 bases, with 15 bases remaining between them. Germline V gives CDR1 SGHNT, CDR2 YYREEE (reference sequence). CDR3 sequence reads: CASSLQGESYF. The CDR3 bases are TGTGCCAGCAGCCTACAGGGTGAATCCTACTTC.

CDR3 amino acids: CASSQQLGQPNYGYTF. DNA for the CDR3: TGCGCCAGCAGTCAACAATTAGGACAGCCTAACTATGGCTACACCTTC. This sequence joins TRBV5-1 and TRBJ1-2, with D possibly being TRBD1 (6 bases). The germline CDR1 and CDR2 sequences are SGHRS and YFSETQ. The CDR3 length is 16 residues. The ends were cut back, 5 bases at V and 0 bases at J, with 17 bases in the middle.

The V call is TRBV28, the J call TRBJ2-1; possibly TRBD1 for D (5 bases). Trimming left V 3 bases short and J 4 bases short, with 13 bases between. The CDR3 sequence is 15 residues long. Germline V gene sequence: CDR1 MDHEN, CDR2 SYDVKM. This CDR3 is CASSLDNGPYNEQFF. CDR3 bases: TGTGCCAGCAGTTTGGACAACGGACCTTACAATGAGCAGTTCTTC.

This chain links TRBV27 with TRBJ1-4, with 11 bases that match TRBD1. The CDR3 runs to 17 residues. Germline CDR1 MNHEY, CDR2 SMNVEV (reference sequence). V lost 5 bases and J lost 0; bases outside the gene matches: 5. CDR3 sequence reads: CASSPRGQGATNEKLFF. For the CDR3, the DNA is TGTGCCAGCAGTCCTCGGGGACAGGGGGCAACTAATGAAAAACTGTTTTTT. Based on the CDR3 plus reference TRBV27 and TRBJ1-4, the full variable domain is EAQVTQNPRYLITVTGKKLTVTCSQNMNHEYMSWYRQDPGLGLRQIYYSMNVEVTDKGDVPEGYKVSRKEKRNFPLILESPSPNQTSLYFCASSPRGQGATNEKLFFGSGTQLSVL.

The V gene is TRBV21-1, the J gene TRBJ2-7; TRBD2, as called in the table, went unchecked against the DNA. TRBV21-1 is listed as a pseudogene. This CDR3 has 16 residues. CDR3 nucleotides: TGTGCCAGCAGCACACGACTAGCGGGAGGCTCCTACGAGCAGTACTTC. Protein: CASSTRLAGGSYEQYF.

The chain carries TRBV5-1 and TRBJ2-7; 7 bases align to TRBD2. The germline CDR1 and CDR2 sequences are SGHRS and YFSETQ. J was trimmed by 2 bases and V by 0 bases; bases with no gene match: 11. The CDR3 totals 17 residues. CDR3 DNA sequence: TGCGCCAGCAGCTTGGTGACGGTAGGCGGGAGAGCCTACGAGCAGTACTTC. Protein: CASSLVTVGGRAYEQYF.

This clone showed up just a few times. The CDR3 sequence: CSVDRGANTEAFF. The DNA of the CDR3 is TGCAGCGTTGATCGGGGTGCGAACACTGAAGCTTTCTTT. The chain recombines TRBV29-1 with TRBJ2-2; D uncertain. The J call could be wrong; TRBJ1-1 is a better fit for the DNA end. This CDR3 has 13 amino acids. Per the germline V gene, CDR1 is SQVTM and CDR2 is ANQGSEA.